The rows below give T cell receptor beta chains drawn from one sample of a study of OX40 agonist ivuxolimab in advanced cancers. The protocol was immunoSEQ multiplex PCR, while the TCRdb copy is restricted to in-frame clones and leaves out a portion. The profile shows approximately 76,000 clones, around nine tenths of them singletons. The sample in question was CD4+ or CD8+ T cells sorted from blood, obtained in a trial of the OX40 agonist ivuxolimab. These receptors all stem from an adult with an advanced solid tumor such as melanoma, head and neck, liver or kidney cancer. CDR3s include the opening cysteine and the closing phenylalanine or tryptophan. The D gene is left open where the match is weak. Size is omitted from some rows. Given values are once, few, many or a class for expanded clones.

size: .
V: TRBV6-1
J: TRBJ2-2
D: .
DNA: TGTGCCAGCAGTGACGGAGGATATACCGGGGAGCTGTTTTTT
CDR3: CASSDGGYTGELFF

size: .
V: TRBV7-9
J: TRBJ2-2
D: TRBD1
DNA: TGTGCCAGCAGCTTCACCAGGGGGCGCGGCGGGGAGCTGTTTTTT
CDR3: CASSFTRGRGGELFF

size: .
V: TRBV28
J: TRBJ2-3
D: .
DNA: TGTGCCAGCAGTTTATGGAGCGGAAAAGTACGGGATACGCAGTATTTT
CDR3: CASSLWSGKVRDTQYF

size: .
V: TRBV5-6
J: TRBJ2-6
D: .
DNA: TGTGCCAGCAGCTCTCCTGCAGGGGCCAACGTCCTGACTTTC
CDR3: CASSSPAGANVLTF

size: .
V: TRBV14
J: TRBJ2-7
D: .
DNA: TGTGCCAGCAGCCAAGAACGTGGCGAGCAGTACTTC
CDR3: CASSQERGEQYF

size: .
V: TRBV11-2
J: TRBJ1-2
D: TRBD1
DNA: TGTGCCAGCAGCGGACGGACAGGGGCCTATGGCTACACCTTC
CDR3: CASSGRTGAYGYTF

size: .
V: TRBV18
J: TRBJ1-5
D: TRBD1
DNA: TGTGCCAGCTCACAACAGGGGAACAATCAGCCCCAGCATTTT
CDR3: CASSQQGNNQPQHF

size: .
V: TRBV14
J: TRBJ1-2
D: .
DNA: TGTGCCAGCAGCCAAGGACCGTTCGAAGGCTATGGCTACACCTTC
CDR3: CASSQGPFEGYGYTF

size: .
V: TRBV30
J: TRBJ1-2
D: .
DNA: TGTGCCTGGACTGCTGCGGGGGGCGCAGGTGGCTACACCTTC
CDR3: CAWTAAGGAGGYTF

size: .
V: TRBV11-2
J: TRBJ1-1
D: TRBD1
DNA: TGTGCCAGCACCAAGACAGGGCCCTTGAACACTGAAGCTTTCTTT
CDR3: CASTKTGPLNTEAFF

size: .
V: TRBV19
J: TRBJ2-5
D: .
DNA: TGTGCCAGTAGAATACAGGGAACGGAGACCCAGTACTTC
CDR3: CASRIQGTETQYF

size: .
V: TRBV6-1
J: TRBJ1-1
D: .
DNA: TGTGCCAGCACTAACCAGGTAACTGAAGCTTTCTTT
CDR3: CASTNQVTEAFF

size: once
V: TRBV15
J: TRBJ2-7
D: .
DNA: TGTGCCACCAGCATTGAAGGGACCATTGGGAGCGAGCAGTACTTC
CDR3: CATSIEGTIGSEQYF

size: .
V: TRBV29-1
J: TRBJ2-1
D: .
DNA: TGCAGCGTTGAAGATCCTGCGGGGGCAGGGGATGAGCAGTTCTTC
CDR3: CSVEDPAGAGDEQFF

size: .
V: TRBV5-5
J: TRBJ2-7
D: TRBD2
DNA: TGTGCCAGCAGCCTGCGCCTAGCGGCATATAACTACGAGCAGTACTTC
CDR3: CASSLRLAAYNYEQYF

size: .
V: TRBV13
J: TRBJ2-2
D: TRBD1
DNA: TGTGCCAGCAGCTTCCGGGACAGGGCAGGCGGGGAGCTGTTTTTT
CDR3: CASSFRDRAGGELFF

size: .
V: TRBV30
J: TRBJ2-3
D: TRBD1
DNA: TGTGCCTGGAACGACAGGGGAACCAACACAGATACGCAGTATTTT
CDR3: CAWNDRGTNTDTQYF

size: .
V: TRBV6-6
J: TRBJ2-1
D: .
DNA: TGTGCCAGCAGTAGGGTGTTTAGCTCCTACAATGAGCAGTTCTTC
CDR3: CASSRVFSSYNEQFF

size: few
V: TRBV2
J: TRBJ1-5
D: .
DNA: TGTGCCAGCAGTTCAGGACGGACACTATACCAGCCCCAGCATTTT
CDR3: CASSSGRTLYQPQHF

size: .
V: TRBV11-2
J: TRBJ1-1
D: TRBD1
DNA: TGTGCCAGCAGCTTCGCGGGGACAGGGCGGTGGAACACTGAAGCTTTCTTT
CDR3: CASSFAGTGRWNTEAFF

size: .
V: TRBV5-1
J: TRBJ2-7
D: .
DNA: TGCGCCAGCAGCCCGACGGCTAGACAGGACTCCTACGAGCAGTACTTC
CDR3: CASSPTARQDSYEQYF

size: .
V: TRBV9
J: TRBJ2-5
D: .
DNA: TGTGCCAGCAGCACCCGGGACCACCAAGAGACCCAGTACTTC
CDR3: CASSTRDHQETQYF

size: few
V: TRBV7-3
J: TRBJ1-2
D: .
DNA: TGTGCCAGCAGCTTAAAGGGACCTCAAGAGAATGGCTACACCTTC
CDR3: CASSLKGPQENGYTF

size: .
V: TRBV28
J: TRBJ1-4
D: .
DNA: TGTGCCAGCAGTCTCAGGTCCGCCGCAACTAATGAAAAACTGTTTTTT
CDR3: CASSLRSAATNEKLFF

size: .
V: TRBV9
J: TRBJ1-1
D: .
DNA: TGTGCCAGCAGCGTGGAGGCGTTAAGGGCGACTGAAGCTTTCTTT
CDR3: CASSVEALRATEAFF

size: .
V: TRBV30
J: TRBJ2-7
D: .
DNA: TGTGCCTGGAGTGTACAACTTGAGCAGTACTTC
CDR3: CAWSVQLEQYF

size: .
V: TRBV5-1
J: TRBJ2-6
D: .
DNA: TGCGCCAGCAGCTTGCGAGGGGGGTCTGGGGCCAACGTCCTGACTTTC
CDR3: CASSLRGGSGANVLTF